This T cell receptor (beta chain) originates from a study of T-cell reconstitution after alpha-beta-depleted transplantation in children. General study results and limits: Day-60 TCRbeta diversity that was high in some patients was derived from surviving recipient T cells and thymic progenitors. Most T-cell counts and diversity one year after the transplant came from T cells that were newly produced.

Unique molecular identifiers were used to barcode this TCRbeta library. MiXCR, run by TCRdb on the PCR reads, gives a single entry per CDR3 protein. The data contain approximately 150,000 distinct CDR3 sequences, roughly 8.8% of them seen just once; the ten biggest clones take up approximately 18%. Germline values: CDR1 SGHDT, CDR2 YYEEEE. The CDR3 contains 12 residues. V lost 2 bases and J lost 7, with 9 bases in between. In this sample, this clonotype turned up many times. Its target is unknown. Material: PBMCs, mostly from graft donor cells, obtained 180 days after TCRalphabeta/CD19-depleted stem cell transplant. The TCR sequence derives from a female patient aged 2-15 years who had a stem cell transplant for congenital amegakaryocytic thrombocytopenia, so the T cells may come from the graft donor. This chain connects TRBV5-6 to TRBJ1-2; a possible D gene is TRBD1 (6 bases). The CDR3 DNA sequence: TGTGCCAGCAGCTTACCCAGGGGTGGCTACACCTTC. Its protein is CASSLPRGGYTF.